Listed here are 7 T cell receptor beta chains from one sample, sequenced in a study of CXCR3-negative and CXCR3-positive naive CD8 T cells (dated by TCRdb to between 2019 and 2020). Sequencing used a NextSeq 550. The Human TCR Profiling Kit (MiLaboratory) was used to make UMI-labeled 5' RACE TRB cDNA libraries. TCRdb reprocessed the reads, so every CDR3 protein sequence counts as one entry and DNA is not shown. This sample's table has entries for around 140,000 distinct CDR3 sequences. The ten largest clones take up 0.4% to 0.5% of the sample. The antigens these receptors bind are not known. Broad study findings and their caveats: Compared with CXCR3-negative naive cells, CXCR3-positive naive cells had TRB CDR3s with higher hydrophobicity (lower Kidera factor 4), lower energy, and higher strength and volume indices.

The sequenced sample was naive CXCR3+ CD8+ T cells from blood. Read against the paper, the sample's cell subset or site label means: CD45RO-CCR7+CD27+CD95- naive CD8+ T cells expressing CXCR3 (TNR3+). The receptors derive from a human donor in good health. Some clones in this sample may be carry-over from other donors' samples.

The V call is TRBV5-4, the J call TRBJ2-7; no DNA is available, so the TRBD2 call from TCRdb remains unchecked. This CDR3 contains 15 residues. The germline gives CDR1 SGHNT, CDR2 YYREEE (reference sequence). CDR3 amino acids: CASSRGTSGTYEQYF. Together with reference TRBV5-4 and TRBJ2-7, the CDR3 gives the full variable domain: ETGVTQSPTHLIKTRGQQVTLRCSSQSGHNTVSWYQQALGQGPQFIFQYYREEENGRGNFPPRFSGLQFPNYSSELNVNALELDDSALYLCASSRGTSGTYEQYFGPGTRLTVT.

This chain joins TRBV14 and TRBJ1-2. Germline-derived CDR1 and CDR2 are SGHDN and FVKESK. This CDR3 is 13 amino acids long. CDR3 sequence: CASSETVNYGYTF.

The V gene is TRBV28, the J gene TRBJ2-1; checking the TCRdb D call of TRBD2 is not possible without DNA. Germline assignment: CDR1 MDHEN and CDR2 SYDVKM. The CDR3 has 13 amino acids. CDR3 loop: CASSLWREDEQFF.

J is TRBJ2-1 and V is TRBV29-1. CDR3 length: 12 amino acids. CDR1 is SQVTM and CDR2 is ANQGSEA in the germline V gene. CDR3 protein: CSVREIYNEQFF.

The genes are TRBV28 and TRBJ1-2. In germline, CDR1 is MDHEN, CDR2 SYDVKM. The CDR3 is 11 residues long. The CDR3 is CATWRGYGYTF.

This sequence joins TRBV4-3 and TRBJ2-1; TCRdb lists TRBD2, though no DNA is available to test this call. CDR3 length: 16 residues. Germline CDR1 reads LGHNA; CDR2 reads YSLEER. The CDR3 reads CASSQDLAGGNNEQFF.

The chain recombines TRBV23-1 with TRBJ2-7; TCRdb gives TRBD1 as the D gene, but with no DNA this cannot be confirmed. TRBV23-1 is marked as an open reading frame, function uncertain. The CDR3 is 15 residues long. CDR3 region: CASSRPRGQFVEQYF.